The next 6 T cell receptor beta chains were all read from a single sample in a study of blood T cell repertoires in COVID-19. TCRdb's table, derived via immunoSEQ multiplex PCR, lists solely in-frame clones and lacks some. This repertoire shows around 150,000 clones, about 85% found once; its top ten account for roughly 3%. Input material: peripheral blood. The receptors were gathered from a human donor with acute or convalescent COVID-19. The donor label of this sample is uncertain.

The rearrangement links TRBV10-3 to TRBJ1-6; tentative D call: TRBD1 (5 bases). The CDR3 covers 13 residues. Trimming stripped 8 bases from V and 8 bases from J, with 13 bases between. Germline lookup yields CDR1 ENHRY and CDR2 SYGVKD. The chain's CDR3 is CAIGGTGDSPLHF. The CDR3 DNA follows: TGTGCCATCGGGGGGACCGGAGATTCACCCCTCCACTTT.

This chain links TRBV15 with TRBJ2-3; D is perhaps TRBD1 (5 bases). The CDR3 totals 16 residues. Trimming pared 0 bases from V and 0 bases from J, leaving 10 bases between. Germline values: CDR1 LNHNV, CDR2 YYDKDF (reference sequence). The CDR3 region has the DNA TGTGCCACCAGCAGAGATGGACAAGGTAGCACAGATACGCAGTATTTT. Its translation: CATSRDGQGSTDTQYF.

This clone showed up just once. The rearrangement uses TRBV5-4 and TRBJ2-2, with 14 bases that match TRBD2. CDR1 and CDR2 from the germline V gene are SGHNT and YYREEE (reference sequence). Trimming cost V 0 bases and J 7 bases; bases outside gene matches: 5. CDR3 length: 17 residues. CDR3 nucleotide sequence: TGTGCCAGCAGCTTGGGACTAGCGGGGGGGACCGGCGGGGAGCTGTTTTTT. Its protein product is CASSLGLAGGTGGELFF.

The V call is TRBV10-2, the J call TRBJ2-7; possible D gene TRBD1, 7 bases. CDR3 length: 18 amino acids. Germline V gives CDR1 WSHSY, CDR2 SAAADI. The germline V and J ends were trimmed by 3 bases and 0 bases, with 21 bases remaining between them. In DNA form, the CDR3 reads TGCGCCAGCAGTGATAGGGGGCGGGACAGCGGTTTCTCCTACGAGCAGTACTTC. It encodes CASSDRGRDSGFSYEQYF.

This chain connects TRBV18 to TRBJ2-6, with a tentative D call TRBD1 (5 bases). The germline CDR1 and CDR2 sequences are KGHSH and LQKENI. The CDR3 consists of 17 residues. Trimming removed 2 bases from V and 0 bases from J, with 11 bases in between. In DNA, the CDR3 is TGTGCCAGCTCACCAGCCGACAGTCTCTCTGGGGCCAACGTCCTGACTTTC. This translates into CASSPADSLSGANVLTF.

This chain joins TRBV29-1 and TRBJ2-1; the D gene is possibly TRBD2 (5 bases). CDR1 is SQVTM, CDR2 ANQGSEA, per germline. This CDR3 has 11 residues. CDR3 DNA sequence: TGCAGTTCCGGGGATTACAATGAGCAGTTCTTC. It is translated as CSSGDYNEQFF.